Listed here are 26 T cell receptor beta chains from one sample, sequenced in a study of Graves' ophthalmopathy and Graves' hyperthyroidism. Beta-chain TCR CDR3 regions were amplified from RNA transcripts. HTBI primers served in a first-round RT-PCR, which a second-round multiplex PCR followed. TCRdb analysed the multiplex PCR reads with MiXCR anew, one entry per CDR3 protein. The data show over a million distinct CDR3 sequences, about two fifths seen once. The material sequenced was peripheral blood or thyroid tissue (not recorded which). The receptors shown here come from an adult man with Graves' hyperthyroidism.

The CDR3 DNA follows: TGTGCCAGCACCGGGACAGGGGATGGCTATGGCTACACCTTC. Translating gives CASTGTGDGYGYTF. This chain joins TRBV5-4 and TRBJ1-2; 10 nucleotides match TRBD1. The CDR3 runs 14 residues. Germline CDR1 reads SGHNT; CDR2 reads YYREEE (reference sequence). Trimming removed 6 bases from V and 4 bases from J; junction bases left unmatched: 6. Complete variable domain (other parts from reference TRBV5-4 and TRBJ1-2): ETGVTQSPTHLIKTRGQQVTLRCSSQSGHNTVSWYQQALGQGPQFIFQYYREEENGRGNFPPRFSGLQFPNYSSELNVNALELDDSALYLCASTGTGDGYGYTFGSGTRLTVV.

This clonotype was observed many times. The V and J genes are TRBV10-3 and TRBJ2-5; 9 bases line up with TRBD1. V shed 3 bases, J shed 5 bases, and the junction held 13 bases outside the gene matches. Germline-derived CDR1 and CDR2 are ENHRY and SYGVKD. The CDR3 spans 17 residues. The CDR3 region has the DNA TGTGCCATCAGTGAACCGGGAGGACAGGGGCCCAAGGAGACCCAGTACTTC. This translates into CAISEPGGQGPKETQYF.

In this sample, this clonotype turned up many times. This chain joins TRBV7-3 and TRBJ2-2, with D perhaps TRBD1 (5 bases). The V gene's germline CDR1 is SGHTA and CDR2 FQGTGA. The V and J ends lost 0 bases and 5 bases respectively, with 10 bases between them. The CDR3 sequence is 15 residues long. CDR3 in amino acids: CASSLTRSGTGELFF. CDR3 DNA: TGTGCCAGCAGCTTAACGAGGTCAGGGACCGGGGAGCTGTTTTTT.

This clonotype has at least ten counts. The CDR3 DNA follows: TGCAGCGTTGAAGATCACCCAGGGATGGGCTACACCTTC. It is translated as CSVEDHPGMGYTF. The J gene is TRBJ1-2, the V gene TRBV29-1; perhaps TRBD1 as D (5 bases). Germline V gene lookup returns CDR1 SQVTM and CDR2 ANQGSEA. Trimming took off 0 bases at V and 8 bases at J, with 13 bases between the two ends. The CDR3 length is 13 residues.

Concerning this clonotype: Just one base apart from a much larger clone, this may be a read error. This sequence joins TRBV19 and TRBJ1-1, with TRBD1 as a possible D gene (5 bases). Trimming removed 7 bases from V and 1 base from J, with 13 bases in between. The length of the CDR3 is 14 residues. Germline CDR1 is LNHDA and CDR2 is SQIVND (reference sequence). CDR3 in amino acids: CASTRVEGNTEAFF. The CDR3 bases are TGTGCCAGTACCAGGGTTGAGGGGAACACTGAAGCTTTCTTT.

V and J are TRBV5-1 and TRBJ1-6; TRBD1 matches at 7 bases. Germline V gene lookup returns CDR1 SGHRS and CDR2 YFSETQ. With V trimmed by 5 bases and J by 10 bases, 9 bases remained unmatched. CDR3 length equals 14 residues. The CDR3: CASSSGGRRSPLHF. DNA for the CDR3: TGCGCCAGCAGTTCAGGGGGTCGGCGCTCACCCCTCCACTTT.

This clonotype came up many times. The gene calls are TRBV20-1 and TRBJ2-5, with a possible D match to TRBD1 (5 bases). Germline V gives CDR1 DFQATT, CDR2 SNEGSKA (reference sequence). The CDR3 covers 12 residues. V lost 5 bases and J lost 4, with 11 bases in between. CDR3 loop: CSAGAPTETQYF. In DNA form, the CDR3 reads TGCAGTGCTGGGGCACCCACAGAGACCCAGTACTTC.

This clonotype was detected only a few times. The chain couples TRBV19 to TRBJ1-5; perhaps TRBD1 as D (6 bases). The germline V gene has CDR1 LNHDA and CDR2 SQIVND (reference sequence). Trimming removed 7 bases at V and 1 base at J, with 20 bases between. This CDR3 region has 17 residues. Here the CDR3 DNA reads TGTGCCAGTACCCCCGGGACGGGGGCTGGGAGCAATCAGCCCCAGCATTTT. This codes for CASTPGTGAGSNQPQHF.

This clonotype has more than one count but fewer than ten. This chain joins TRBV7-8 and TRBJ2-2; D may be TRBD1 or TRBD2 (6 bases each). The CDR3 sequence is 15 residues long. Trimming pared 4 bases from V and 8 bases from J, leaving 17 bases between. Germline V gene lookup returns CDR1 SGHVS and CDR2 FQNEAQ. CDR3: CASSSWGAFGGELFF. DNA of the CDR3: TGTGCCAGCAGCTCTTGGGGGGCCTTTGGGGGGGAGCTGTTTTTT.

Notes on this clonotype: A much bigger clone sits one base away, suggesting this may be a read error. The genes are TRBV19 and TRBJ1-2; D is unclear. The CDR3 runs to 13 residues. V was pared by 8 bases and J by 3 bases, with 13 bases between. CDR1 and CDR2 from the germline V gene are LNHDA and SQIVND (reference sequence). The CDR3 here is CASGSRRDYGYTF. CDR3 nucleotides: TGTGCCAGTGGTAGTAGAAGGGACTATGGCTACACCTTC.

This clonotype was detected many times. The CDR3, as DNA: TGCAGTGCTAGAGACCGGGACAGGGGAACATATGGCTACACCTTC. As protein: CSARDRDRGTYGYTF. V gene TRBV20-1 combines with J gene TRBJ1-2, with TRBD1 identical over 10 bases. Germline CDR1 reads DFQATT; CDR2 reads SNEGSKA (reference sequence). V gave up 0 bases and J gave up 5 bases; unmatched junction bases: 6. The CDR3 runs 15 residues.

This clonotype was seen many times. The chain employs TRBV5-6 and TRBJ1-5; a possible D gene is TRBD1 (6 bases). In germline, CDR1 is SGHDT, CDR2 YYEEEE. The CDR3 consists of 14 residues. The germline V and J ends were trimmed by 2 bases and 4 bases, with 10 bases remaining between them. CDR3 loop: CASSFSGANQPQHF. The CDR3 coding sequence is TGTGCCAGCAGCTTCTCAGGGGCAAATCAGCCCCAGCATTTT.

This chain uses TRBV2 with TRBJ2-5, with 7 bases lining up with TRBD1. Germline trimming cut 8 bases from V and 9 bases from J; bases unmatched to any gene: 15. Looked up from germline, CDR1 is SNHLY and CDR2 is FYNNEI. This CDR3 contains 14 residues. The CDR3 sequence: CASQMDRQGWPQYF. CDR3 nucleotides: TGTGCCAGCCAGATGGACAGGCAGGGTTGGCCCCAGTACTTC.

This clonotype came up many times. J is TRBJ2-5 and V is TRBV20-1; TRBD1 is a possible D gene (6 bases). V was cut by 3 bases and J by 4 bases, with 9 bases left in between. The germline V gene has CDR1 DFQATT and CDR2 SNEGSKA (reference sequence). This CDR3 is 12 amino acids long. CDR3 sequence: CSARGAAETQYF. CDR3 coding DNA: TGCAGTGCTAGGGGGGCAGCAGAGACCCAGTACTTC.

This clonotype was seen at least ten times. V is TRBV11-2 and J is TRBJ2-7; D may correspond to TRBD1 or TRBD2 (5 bases each). Germline CDR1 SGHAT, CDR2 FQNNGV. Trimming removed 2 bases from V and 6 bases from J, with 14 bases in between. The CDR3 has 14 amino acids. CDR3 region: CASSLIGYGGEQYF. The CDR3 DNA sequence: TGTGCCAGCAGCTTAATCGGCTATGGGGGCGAGCAGTACTTC. Complete variable domain (other parts from reference TRBV11-2 and TRBJ2-7): EAGVAQSPRYKIIEKRQSVAFWCNPISGHATLYWYQQILGQGPKLLIQFQNNGVVDDSQLPKDRFSAERLKGVDSTLKIQPAKLEDSAVYLCASSLIGYGGEQYFGPGTRLTVT.

The chain uses TRBV19 and TRBJ1-1; 11 bases map to TRBD1. Germline V gene sequence: CDR1 LNHDA, CDR2 SQIVND (reference sequence). The CDR3 contains 16 residues. V was clipped by 6 bases and J by 0 bases; unmatched bases: 6. DNA of the CDR3: TGTGCCAGTAGGGGGGACAGGGGGGGTTTGAACACTGAAGCTTTCTTT. Its translation is CASRGDRGGLNTEAFF.

This clonotype was recorded once. The chain links TRBV30 to TRBJ1-1; D may be TRBD1 (5 bases). Germline V gene sequence: CDR1 GTSNPN, CDR2 SVGIG (reference sequence). This CDR3 comprises 13 residues. Trimming left V 4 bases short and J 5 bases short, with 14 bases between. The CDR3 nucleotides are TGTGCCTGGACTAAGGGGTCAGGGACTGAAGCTTTCTTT. Translating it yields CAWTKGSGTEAFF.

This chain connects TRBV15 to TRBJ2-5; D is uncertain. Trimming pared 1 base from V and 1 base from J, leaving 16 bases between. This CDR3 has 17 residues. Germline-derived CDR1 and CDR2 are LNHNV and YYDKDF (reference sequence). The CDR3 DNA is TGTGCCACCAGCAGAGGAAATAGTCGGGCGTTCCAAGAGACCCAGTACTTC. The encoded protein is CATSRGNSRAFQETQYF.

The chain couples TRBV11-2 to TRBJ1-5, with unresolved D. V was cut by 5 bases and J by 3 bases, with 20 bases left in between. CDR3 length: 17 amino acids. CDR1 is SGHAT and CDR2 is FQNNGV in the germline V gene. Here the CDR3 reads CASSRRASRGYNQPQHF. CDR3 DNA sequence: TGTGCCAGCAGCAGAAGGGCCTCCCGGGGATACAATCAGCCCCAGCATTTT.

The chain is built from TRBV7-9 and TRBJ2-3, with D perhaps matching TRBD2 (5 bases). This CDR3 region has 15 residues. Germline loops: CDR1 SEHNR, CDR2 FQNEAQ (reference sequence). Trimming took off 5 bases at V and 0 bases at J, with 12 bases between the two ends. For the CDR3, the DNA is TGTGCCAGCAGCCTAAGCGGTACTAGCACAGATACGCAGTATTTT. Its translation: CASSLSGTSTDTQYF.

In the case of this clonotype: A much bigger clone sits one base away, suggesting this may be a read error. The chain is built from TRBV5-1 and TRBJ2-6, with no clear D. Germline V gene lookup returns CDR1 SGHRS and CDR2 YFSETQ. The CDR3 runs to 15 residues. The CDR3 DNA reads TGCACCAGCAGCTTAATCGGCTCTGGGGCCAACGTCCTGACTTTC. Amino acids: CTSSLIGSGANVLTF.

This clonotype was detected many times. This sequence joins TRBV7-8 and TRBJ2-7; no reliable D call. Germline V CDR1 and CDR2: SGHVS, FQNEAQ. This CDR3 region has 13 residues. V lost 5 bases to trimming and J lost 5 bases, with 13 bases between them. CDR3 DNA sequence: TGTGCCAGCAGCGCTTACCGGGCCAACGAGCAGTACTTC. It specifies CASSAYRANEQYF.

At least ten counts were recorded for this clonotype. The chain links TRBV19 to TRBJ1-2; D is unclear. Germline V gene data show CDR1 as LNHDA and CDR2 as SQIVND (reference sequence). The CDR3 contains 13 residues. Trimming cost V 0 bases and J 8 bases, with 10 bases left between them. The CDR3 spells CASSIDPLGGYTF. The DNA for the CDR3 is TGTGCCAGTAGTATAGATCCTCTGGGGGGCTACACCTTC.

This rearrangement joins TRBV29-1 to TRBJ2-5; no clear D gene. In germline, CDR1 is SQVTM, CDR2 ANQGSEA. Between the trimmed V and J ends, which lost 3 bases and 5 bases, there was a span of 4 bases. The CDR3 totals 10 residues. CDR3 loop: CSVDAETQYF. The CDR3 DNA reads as TGCAGCGTTGATGCGGAGACCCAGTACTTC.

The chain carries TRBV7-2 and TRBJ1-5, with D tentatively TRBD1 (6 bases). CDR1 is SGHTA and CDR2 is FQGNSA in the germline V gene. The CDR3 spans 16 residues. Trimming shortened V by 4 bases and J by 1 base, and 14 bases separated the two germline ends. Here the CDR3 reads CASSYLGGSSNQPQHF. CDR3 coding DNA: TGTGCCAGCAGCTACCTAGGGGGATCCAGCAATCAGCCCCAGCATTTT.

This clonotype appeared many times. The V gene is TRBV7-8, the J gene TRBJ2-7; D gene ambiguous. The CDR3 covers 12 residues. The germline gives CDR1 SGHVS, CDR2 FQNEAQ. The germline V and J ends were trimmed by 4 bases and 2 bases, with 6 bases remaining between them. CDR3 nucleotide sequence: TGTGCCAGCAGCTCCGCTCCCTACGAGCAGTACTTC. This encodes CASSSAPYEQYF.